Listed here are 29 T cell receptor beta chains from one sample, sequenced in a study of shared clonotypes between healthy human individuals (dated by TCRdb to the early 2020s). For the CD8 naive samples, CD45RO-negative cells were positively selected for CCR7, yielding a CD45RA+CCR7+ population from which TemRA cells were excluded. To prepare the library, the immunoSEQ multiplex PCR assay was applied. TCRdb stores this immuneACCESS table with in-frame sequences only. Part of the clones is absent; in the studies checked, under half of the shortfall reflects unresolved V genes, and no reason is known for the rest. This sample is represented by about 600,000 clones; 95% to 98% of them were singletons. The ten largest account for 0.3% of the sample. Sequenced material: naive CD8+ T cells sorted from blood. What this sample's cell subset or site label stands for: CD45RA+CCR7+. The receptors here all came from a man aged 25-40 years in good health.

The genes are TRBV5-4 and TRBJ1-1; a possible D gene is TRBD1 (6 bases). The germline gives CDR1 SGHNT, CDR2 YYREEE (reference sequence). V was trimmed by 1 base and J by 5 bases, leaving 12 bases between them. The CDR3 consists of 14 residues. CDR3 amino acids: CASSLQGGKTEAFF. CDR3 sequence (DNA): TGTGCCAGCAGCTTGCAAGGGGGGAAAACTGAAGCTTTCTTT. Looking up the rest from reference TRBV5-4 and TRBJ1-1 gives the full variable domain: ETGVTQSPTHLIKTRGQQVTLRCSSQSGHNTVSWYQQALGQGPQFIFQYYREEENGRGNFPPRFSGLQFPNYSSELNVNALELDDSALYLCASSLQGGKTEAFFGQGTRLTVV.

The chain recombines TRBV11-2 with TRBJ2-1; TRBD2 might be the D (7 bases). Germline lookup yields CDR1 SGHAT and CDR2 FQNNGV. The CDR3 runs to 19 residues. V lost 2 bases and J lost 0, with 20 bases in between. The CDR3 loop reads CASSLPHLGGTPSYNEQFF. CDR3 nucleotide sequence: TGTGCCAGCAGCTTACCCCATCTGGGAGGGACACCCTCCTACAATGAGCAGTTCTTC.

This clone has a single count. This CDR3 is CASSLLRGRRNEQFF. The CDR3 DNA reads TGTGCCAGCAGCTTATTACGCGGGAGGAGGAATGAGCAGTTCTTC. The chain links TRBV11-2 to TRBJ2-1; the match to TRBD2 covers 8 bases. V was pared by 2 bases and J by 7 bases, with 7 bases of the junction left unmatched. Germline V lookup: CDR1 SGHAT, CDR2 FQNNGV. The CDR3 loop spans 15 amino acids.

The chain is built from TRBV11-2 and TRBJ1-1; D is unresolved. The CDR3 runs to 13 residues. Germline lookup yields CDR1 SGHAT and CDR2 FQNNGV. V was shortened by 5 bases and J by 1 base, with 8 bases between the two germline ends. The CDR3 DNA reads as TGTGCCAGCAGCATCTCACGGAACACTGAAGCTTTCTTT. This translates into CASSISRNTEAFF.

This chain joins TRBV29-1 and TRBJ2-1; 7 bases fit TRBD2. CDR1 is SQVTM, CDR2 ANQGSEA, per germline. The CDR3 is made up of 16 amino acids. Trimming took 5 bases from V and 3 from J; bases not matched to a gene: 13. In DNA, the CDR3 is TGCAGCGTTCTCCACCCTCGGGGAGGGAACTACAATGAGCAGTTCTTC. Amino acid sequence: CSVLHPRGGNYNEQFF.

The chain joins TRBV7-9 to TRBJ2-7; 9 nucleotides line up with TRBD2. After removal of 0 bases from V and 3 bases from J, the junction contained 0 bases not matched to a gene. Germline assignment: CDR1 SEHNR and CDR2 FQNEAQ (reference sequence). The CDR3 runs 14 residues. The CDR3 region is CASSLASGGYEQYF. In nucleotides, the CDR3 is TGTGCCAGCAGCTTAGCTAGCGGGGGCTACGAGCAGTACTTC.

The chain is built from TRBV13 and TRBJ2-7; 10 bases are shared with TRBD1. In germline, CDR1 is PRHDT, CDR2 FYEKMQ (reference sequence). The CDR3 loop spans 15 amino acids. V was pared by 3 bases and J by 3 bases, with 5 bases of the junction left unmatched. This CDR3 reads CASSFRDRGLYEQYF. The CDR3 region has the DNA TGTGCCAGCAGCTTCCGGGACAGGGGTCTCTACGAGCAGTACTTC.

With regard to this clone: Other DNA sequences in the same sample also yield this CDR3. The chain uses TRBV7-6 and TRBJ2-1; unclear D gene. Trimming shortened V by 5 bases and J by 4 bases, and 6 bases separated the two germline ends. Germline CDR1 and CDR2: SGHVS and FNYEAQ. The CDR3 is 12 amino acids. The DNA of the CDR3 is TGTGCCAGCAGCGTAAGTTACAATGAGCAGTTCTTC. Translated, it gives CASSVSYNEQFF. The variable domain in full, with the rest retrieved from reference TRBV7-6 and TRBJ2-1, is GAGVSQSPRYKVTKRGQDVALRCDPISGHVSLYWYRQALGQGPEFLTYFNYEAQQDKSGLPNDRFSAERPEGSISTLTIQRTEQRDSAMYRCASSVSYNEQFFGPGTRLTVL.

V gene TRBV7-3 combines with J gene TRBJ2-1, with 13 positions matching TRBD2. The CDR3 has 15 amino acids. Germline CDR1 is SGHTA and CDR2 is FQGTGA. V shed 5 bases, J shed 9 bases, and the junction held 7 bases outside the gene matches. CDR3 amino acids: CASSPGLAGRLEQFF. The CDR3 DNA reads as TGTGCCAGCAGCCCGGGACTAGCGGGAAGGCTTGAGCAGTTCTTC.

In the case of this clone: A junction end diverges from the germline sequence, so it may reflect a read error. CDR3 DNA: TGTGCTAGCAGCTTAGCGCGGTTCAGCGGGAGGGGCACAGATACGCAGTATTTT. Protein product: CASSLARFSGRGTDTQYF. V is TRBV7-7 and J is TRBJ2-3, with 10 positions matching TRBD2. The CDR3 runs to 18 residues. Germline V CDR1 and CDR2: SSHAT, FNYEAQ (reference sequence).

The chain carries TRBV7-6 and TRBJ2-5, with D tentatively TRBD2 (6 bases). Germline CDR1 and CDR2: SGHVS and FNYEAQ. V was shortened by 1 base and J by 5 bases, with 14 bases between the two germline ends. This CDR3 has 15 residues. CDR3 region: CASSLEAGRGETQYF. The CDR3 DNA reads TGTGCCAGCAGCTTAGAGGCAGGGCGGGGCGAGACCCAGTACTTC.

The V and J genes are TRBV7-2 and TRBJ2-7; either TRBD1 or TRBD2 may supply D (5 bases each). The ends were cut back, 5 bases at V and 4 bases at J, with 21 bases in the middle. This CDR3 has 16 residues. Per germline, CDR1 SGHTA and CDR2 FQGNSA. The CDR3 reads CASSTEIGAGLYEQYF. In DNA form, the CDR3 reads TGTGCCAGCAGCACCGAGATTGGGGCGGGCCTTTACGAGCAGTACTTC. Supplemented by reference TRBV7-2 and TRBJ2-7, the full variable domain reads GAGVSQSPSNKVTEKGKDVELRCDPISGHTALYWYRQSLGQGLEFLIYFQGNSAPDKSGLPSDRFSAERTGGSVSTLTIQRTQQEDSAVYLCASSTEIGAGLYEQYFGPGTRLTVT.

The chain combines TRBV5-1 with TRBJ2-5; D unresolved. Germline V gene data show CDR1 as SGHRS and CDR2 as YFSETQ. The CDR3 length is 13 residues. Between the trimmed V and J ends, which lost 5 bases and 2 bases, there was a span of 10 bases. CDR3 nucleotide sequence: TGCGCCAGCAGTGATCCAGTACAAGAGACCCAGTACTTC. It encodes CASSDPVQETQYF.

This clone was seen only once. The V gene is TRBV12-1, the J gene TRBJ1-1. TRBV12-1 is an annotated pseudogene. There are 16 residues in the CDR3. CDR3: CASSFLLHRDRLEAFF. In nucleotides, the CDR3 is TGTGCCAGCAGCTTTTTGCTTCACCGGGACCGACTTGAAGCTTTCTTT.

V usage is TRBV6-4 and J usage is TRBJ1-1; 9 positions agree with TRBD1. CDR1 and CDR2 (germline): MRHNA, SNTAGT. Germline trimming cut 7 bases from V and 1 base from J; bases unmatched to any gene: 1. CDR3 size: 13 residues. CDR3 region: CASKGQGNTEAFF. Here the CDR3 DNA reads TGTGCCAGCAAGGGACAGGGGAACACTGAAGCTTTCTTT.

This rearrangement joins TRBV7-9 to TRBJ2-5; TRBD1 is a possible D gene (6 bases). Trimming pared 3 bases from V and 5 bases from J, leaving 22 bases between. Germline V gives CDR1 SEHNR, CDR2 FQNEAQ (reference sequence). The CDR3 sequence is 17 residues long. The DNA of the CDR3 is TGTGCCAGCAGCTTCCCTGCCCAGGGGAACAGCTTTGAGACCCAGTACTTC. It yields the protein CASSFPAQGNSFETQYF.

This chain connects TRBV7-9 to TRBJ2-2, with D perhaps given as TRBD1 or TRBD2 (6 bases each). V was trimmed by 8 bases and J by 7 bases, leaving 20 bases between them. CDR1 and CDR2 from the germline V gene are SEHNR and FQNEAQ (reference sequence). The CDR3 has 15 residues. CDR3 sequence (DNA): TGTGCCAGCCGGGGGCCCGATGCTTTGGTCGGGGAGCTGTTTTTT. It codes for CASRGPDALVGELFF.

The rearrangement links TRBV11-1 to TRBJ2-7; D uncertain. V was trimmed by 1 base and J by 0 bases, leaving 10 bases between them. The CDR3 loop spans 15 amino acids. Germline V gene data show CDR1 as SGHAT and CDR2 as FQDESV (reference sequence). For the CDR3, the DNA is TGTGCCAGCAGCTTAGAGTACAGCTACTCCTACGAGCAGTACTTC. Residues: CASSLEYSYSYEQYF.

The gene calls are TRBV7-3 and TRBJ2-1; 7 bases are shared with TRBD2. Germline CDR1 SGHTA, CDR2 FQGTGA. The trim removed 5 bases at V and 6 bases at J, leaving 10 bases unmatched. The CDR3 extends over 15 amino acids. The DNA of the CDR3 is TGTGCCAGCAGCATTACGGGAGGAAGGATCAATGAGCAGTTCTTC. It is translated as CASSITGGRINEQFF.

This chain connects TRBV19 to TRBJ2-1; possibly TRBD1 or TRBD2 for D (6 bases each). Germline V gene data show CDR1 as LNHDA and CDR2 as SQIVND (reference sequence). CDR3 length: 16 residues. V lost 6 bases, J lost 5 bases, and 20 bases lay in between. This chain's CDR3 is CASSPRVRGLDNEQFF. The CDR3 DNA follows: TGTGCCAGTAGCCCCCGGGTCAGGGGACTTGACAATGAGCAGTTCTTC.

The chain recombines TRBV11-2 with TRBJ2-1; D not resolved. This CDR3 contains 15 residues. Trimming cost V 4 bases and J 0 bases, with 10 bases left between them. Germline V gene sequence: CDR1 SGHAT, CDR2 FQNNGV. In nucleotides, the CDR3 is TGTGCCAGCAGCTCACCCGAGAGCTCCTACAATGAGCAGTTCTTC. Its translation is CASSSPESSYNEQFF.

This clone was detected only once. The CDR3 DNA is TGCGCCAGCAGTGACAGCCTAGGTACCACCATGAACACTGAAGCTTTCTTT. It specifies CASSDSLGTTMNTEAFF. The chain uses TRBV10-2 and TRBJ1-1; D gene unclear. V was clipped by 3 bases and J by 0 bases, with 17 bases between them. Per germline, CDR1 WSHSY and CDR2 SAAADI. CDR3 size: 17 residues.

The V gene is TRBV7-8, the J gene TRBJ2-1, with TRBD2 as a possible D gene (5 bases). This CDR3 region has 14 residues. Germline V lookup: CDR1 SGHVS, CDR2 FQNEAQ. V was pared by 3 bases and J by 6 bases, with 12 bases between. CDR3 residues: CASSFTRDGNEQFF. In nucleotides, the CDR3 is TGTGCCAGCAGCTTTACCCGGGATGGCAATGAGCAGTTCTTC.

The CDR3 bases are TGTGCCAGCAGGGATCAGGACTCCTACGAGCAGTACTTC. Encoded protein: CASRDQDSYEQYF. The rearrangement links TRBV27 to TRBJ2-7; D gene unclear. CDR3 length: 13 amino acids. CDR1 MNHEY and CDR2 SMNVEV come from the germline V gene (reference sequence). The germline V and J ends were trimmed by 6 bases and 0 bases, with 9 bases remaining between them.

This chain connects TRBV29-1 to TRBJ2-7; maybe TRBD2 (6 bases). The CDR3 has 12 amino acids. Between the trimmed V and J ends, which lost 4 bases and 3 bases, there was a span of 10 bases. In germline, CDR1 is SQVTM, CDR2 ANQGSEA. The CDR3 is CSVGWGDYEQYF. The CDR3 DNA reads TGCAGCGTTGGGTGGGGGGACTACGAGCAGTACTTC.

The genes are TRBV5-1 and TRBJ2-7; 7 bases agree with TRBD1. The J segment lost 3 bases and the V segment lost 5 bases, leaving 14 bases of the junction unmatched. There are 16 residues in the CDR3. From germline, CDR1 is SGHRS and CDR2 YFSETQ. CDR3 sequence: CASSPTQGSELYEQYF. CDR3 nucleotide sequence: TGCGCCAGCAGTCCTACACAGGGGAGTGAGCTCTACGAGCAGTACTTC.

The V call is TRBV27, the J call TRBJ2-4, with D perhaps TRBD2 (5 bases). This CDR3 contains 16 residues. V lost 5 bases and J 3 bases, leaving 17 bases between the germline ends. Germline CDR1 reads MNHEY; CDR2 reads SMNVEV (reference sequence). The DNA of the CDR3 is TGTGCCAGCAGTACAAACTCACTAGGGAGCAAAAACATTCAGTACTTC. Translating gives CASSTNSLGSKNIQYF.

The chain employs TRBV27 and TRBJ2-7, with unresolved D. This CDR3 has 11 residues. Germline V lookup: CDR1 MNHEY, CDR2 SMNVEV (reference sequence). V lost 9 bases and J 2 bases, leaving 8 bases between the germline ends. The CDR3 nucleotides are TGTGCCAGTTCTAGGGCCTACGAGCAGTACTTC. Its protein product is CASSRAYEQYF.

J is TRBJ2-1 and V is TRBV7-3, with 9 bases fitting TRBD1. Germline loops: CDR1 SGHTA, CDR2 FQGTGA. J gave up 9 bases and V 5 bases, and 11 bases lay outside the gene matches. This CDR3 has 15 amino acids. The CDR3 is CASSAGTGLQGEQFF. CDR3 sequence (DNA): TGTGCCAGCAGCGCCGGGACAGGGCTGCAGGGTGAGCAGTTCTTC.